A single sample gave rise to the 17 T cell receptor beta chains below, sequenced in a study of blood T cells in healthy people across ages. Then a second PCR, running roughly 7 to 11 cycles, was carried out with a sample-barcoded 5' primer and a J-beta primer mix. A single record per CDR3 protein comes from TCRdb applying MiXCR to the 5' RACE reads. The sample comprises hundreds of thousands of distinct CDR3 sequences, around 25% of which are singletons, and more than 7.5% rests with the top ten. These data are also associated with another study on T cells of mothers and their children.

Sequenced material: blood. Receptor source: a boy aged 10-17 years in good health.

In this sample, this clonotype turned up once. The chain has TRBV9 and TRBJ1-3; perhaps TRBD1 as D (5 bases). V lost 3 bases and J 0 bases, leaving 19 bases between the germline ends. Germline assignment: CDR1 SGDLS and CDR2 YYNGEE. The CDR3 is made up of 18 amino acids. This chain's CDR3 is CASSDRRTWDLSGNTIYF. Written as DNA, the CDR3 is TGTGCCAGCAGCGACCGCAGGACCTGGGACCTCTCTGGAAACACCATATATTTT.

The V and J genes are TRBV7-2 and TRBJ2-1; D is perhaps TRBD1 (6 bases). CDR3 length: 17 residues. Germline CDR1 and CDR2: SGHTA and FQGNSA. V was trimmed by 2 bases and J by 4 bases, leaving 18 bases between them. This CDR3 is CASSLLAGRGGYNEQFF. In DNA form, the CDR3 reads TGTGCCAGCAGCTTATTAGCAGGCCGAGGGGGATACAATGAGCAGTTCTTC.

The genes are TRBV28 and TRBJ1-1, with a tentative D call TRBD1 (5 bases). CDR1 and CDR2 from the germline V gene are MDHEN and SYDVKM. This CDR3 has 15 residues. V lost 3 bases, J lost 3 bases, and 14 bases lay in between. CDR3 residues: CASSFLGVGDTEAFF. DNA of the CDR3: TGTGCCAGCAGTTTTCTGGGGGTCGGGGACACTGAAGCTTTCTTT.

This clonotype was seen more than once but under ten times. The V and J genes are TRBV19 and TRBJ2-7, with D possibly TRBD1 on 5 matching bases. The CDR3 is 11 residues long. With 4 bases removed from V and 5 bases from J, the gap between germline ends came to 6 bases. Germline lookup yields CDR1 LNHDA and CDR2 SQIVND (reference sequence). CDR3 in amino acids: CASSRGHEQYF. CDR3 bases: TGTGCCAGTAGTAGGGGCCACGAGCAGTACTTC. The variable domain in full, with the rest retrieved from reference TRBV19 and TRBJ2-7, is DGGITQSPKYLFRKEGQNVTLSCEQNLNHDAMYWYRQDPGQGLRLIYYSQIVNDFQKGDIAEGYSVSREKKESFPLTVTSAQKNPTAFYLCASSRGHEQYFGPGTRLTVT.

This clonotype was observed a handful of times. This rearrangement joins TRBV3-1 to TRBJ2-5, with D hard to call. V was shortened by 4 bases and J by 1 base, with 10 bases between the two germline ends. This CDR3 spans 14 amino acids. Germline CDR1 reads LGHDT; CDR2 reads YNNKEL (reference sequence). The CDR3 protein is CASSPRLRQETQYF. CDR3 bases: TGTGCCAGCAGCCCCAGACTGCGCCAAGAGACCCAGTACTTC.

This CDR3 is CASRGGPDTGELFF. CDR3 nucleotides: TGCGCCAGCCGCGGGGGGCCGGACACCGGGGAGCTGTTTTTT. The J gene is TRBJ2-2, the V gene TRBV5-1; 8 nucleotides align to TRBD2. Germline-derived CDR1 and CDR2 are SGHRS and YFSETQ. The CDR3 has 14 residues. The V gene end was trimmed by 7 bases and the J gene end by 3 bases; junction bases not matched to a gene: 5.

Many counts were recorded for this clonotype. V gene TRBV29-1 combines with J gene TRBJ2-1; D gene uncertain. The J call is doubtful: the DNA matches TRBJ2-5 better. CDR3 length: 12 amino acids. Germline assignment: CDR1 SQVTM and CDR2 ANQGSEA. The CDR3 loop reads CSVDSIRETQYF. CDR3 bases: TGCAGCGTTGATAGCATTCGGGAGACCCAGTACTTC.

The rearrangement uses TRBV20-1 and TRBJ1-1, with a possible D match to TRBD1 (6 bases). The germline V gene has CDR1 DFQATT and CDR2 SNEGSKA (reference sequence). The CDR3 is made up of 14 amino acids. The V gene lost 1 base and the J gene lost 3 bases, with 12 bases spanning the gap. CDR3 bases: TGCAGTGCTAGAGTCCTGGCAGGGGACACTGAAGCTTTCTTT. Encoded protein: CSARVLAGDTEAFF.

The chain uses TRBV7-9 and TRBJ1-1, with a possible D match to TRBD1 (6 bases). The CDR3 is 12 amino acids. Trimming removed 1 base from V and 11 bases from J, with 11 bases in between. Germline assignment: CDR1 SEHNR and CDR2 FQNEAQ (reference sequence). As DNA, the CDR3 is TGTGCCAGCAGCTTAGATGCAGGGGCCGCTTTCTTT. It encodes CASSLDAGAAFF. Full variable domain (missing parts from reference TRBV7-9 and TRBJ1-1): DTGVSQNPRHKITKRGQNVTFRCDPISEHNRLYWYRQTLGQGPEFLTYFQNEAQLEKSRLLSDRFSAERPKGSFSTLEIQRTEQGDSAMYLCASSLDAGAAFFGQGTRLTVV.

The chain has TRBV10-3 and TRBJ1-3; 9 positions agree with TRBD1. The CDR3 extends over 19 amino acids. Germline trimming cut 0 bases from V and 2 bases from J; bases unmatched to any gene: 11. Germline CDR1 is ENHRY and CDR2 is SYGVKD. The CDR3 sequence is CAISESAAWTGVPGNTIYF. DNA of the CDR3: TGTGCCATCAGTGAGTCGGCTGCCTGGACAGGGGTTCCTGGAAACACCATATATTTT.

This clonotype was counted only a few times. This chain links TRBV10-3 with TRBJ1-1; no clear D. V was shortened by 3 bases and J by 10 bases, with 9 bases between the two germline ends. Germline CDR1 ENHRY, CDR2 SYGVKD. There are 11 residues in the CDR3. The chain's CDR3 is CAISEGRGAFF. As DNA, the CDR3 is TGTGCCATCAGTGAAGGTCGGGGAGCTTTCTTT.

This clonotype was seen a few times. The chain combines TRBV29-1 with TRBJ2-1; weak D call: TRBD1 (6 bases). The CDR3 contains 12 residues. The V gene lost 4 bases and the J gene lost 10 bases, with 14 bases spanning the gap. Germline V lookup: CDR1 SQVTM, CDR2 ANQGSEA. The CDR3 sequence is CSVAPGVKEQFF. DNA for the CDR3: TGCAGCGTTGCGCCAGGGGTTAAAGAGCAGTTCTTC.

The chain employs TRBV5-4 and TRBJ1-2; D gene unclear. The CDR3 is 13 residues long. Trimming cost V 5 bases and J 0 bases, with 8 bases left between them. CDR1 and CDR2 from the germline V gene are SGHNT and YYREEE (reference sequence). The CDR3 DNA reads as TGTGCCAGCAGTGGTCGGTCTAACTATGGCTACACCTTC. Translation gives CASSGRSNYGYTF.

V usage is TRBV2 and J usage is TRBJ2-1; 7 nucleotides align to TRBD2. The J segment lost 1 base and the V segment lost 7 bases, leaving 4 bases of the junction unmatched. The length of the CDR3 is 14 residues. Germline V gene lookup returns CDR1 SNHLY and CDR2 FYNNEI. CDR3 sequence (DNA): TGTGCCAGCATGGGAGGGCCGTCCTACAATGAGCAGTTCTTC. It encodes CASMGGPSYNEQFF. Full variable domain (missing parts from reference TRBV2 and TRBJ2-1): EPEVTQTPSHQVTQMGQEVILRCVPISNHLYFYWYRQILGQKVEFLVSFYNNEISEKSEIFDDQFSVERPDGSNFTLKIRSTKLEDSAMYFCASMGGPSYNEQFFGPGTRLTVL.

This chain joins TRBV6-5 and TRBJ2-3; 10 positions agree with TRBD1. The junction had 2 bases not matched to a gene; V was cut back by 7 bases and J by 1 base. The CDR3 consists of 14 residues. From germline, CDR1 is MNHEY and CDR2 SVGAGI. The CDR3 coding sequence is TGTGCCAGCACCGGGACAGGGGGCACAGATACGCAGTATTTT. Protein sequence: CASTGTGGTDTQYF.

CDR3 coding DNA: TGCAGTGCTAGAGGATCGGGGGGGAGGCACTCCTACAATGAGCAGTTCTTC. It specifies CSARGSGGRHSYNEQFF. V is TRBV20-1 and J is TRBJ2-1; 8 nucleotides line up with TRBD2. The CDR3 is 17 amino acids. The V segment lost 1 base and the J segment 0 bases; nucleotides outside the gene matches: 8. Germline V gives CDR1 DFQATT, CDR2 SNEGSKA (reference sequence).

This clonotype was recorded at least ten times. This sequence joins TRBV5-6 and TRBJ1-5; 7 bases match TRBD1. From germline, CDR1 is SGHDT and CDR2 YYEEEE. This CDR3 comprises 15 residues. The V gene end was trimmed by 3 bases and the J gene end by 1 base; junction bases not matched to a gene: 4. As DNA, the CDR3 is TGTGCCAGCAGCTGGGGACAGATGAGCAATCAGCCCCAGCATTTT. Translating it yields CASSWGQMSNQPQHF. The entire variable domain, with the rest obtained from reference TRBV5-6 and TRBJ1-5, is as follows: DAGVTQSPTHLIKTRGQQVTLRCSPKSGHDTVSWYQQALGQGPQFIFQYYEEEERQRGNFPDRFSGHQFPNYSSELNVNALLLGDSALYLCASSWGQMSNQPQHFGDGTRLSIL.